This TCR beta chain was sequenced in a study of blood T cell repertoires in COVID-19. Across the study: Nucleic acid was either cDNA or gDNA, and it came from T cells, B-cell-depleted T cells, or PBMCs.

Sequencing was performed with immunoSEQ multiplex PCR; in TCRdb, only in-frame clones are kept and a portion is missing. The profile shows about 170,000 clones, more than 75% of them singletons. This TCR was recovered from a man between 18 and 35 years old with active or convalescent COVID-19. What was sequenced was peripheral blood.

The chain's CDR3 is CASSLGGSGTGTDTQYF. The CDR3 coding sequence is TGCGCCAGCAGCTTGGGGGGTAGCGGGACCGGCACAGATACGCAGTATTTT. The J gene is TRBJ2-3, the V gene TRBV5-1, with 8 bases identical to TRBD2. The ends lost 0 bases at V and 1 base at J; junction bases unmatched: 7. The CDR3 has 17 amino acids. Germline V lookup: CDR1 SGHRS, CDR2 YFSETQ.